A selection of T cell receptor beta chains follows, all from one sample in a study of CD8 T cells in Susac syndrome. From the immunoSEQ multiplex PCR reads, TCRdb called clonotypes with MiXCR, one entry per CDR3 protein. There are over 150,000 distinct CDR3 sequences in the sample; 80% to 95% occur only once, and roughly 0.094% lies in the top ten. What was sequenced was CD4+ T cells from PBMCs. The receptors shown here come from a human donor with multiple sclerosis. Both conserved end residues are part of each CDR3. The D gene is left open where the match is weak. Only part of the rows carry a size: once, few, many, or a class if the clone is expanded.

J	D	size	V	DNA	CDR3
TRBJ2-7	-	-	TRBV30	TGTGCCTGGAGTAACAGGGGGAGGGACGAGCAGTACTTC	CAWSNRGRDEQYF
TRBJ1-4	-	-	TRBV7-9	TGTGCCAGCAGCTTAGGGGTCGATATTGGTGAAAAACTGTTTTTT	CASSLGVDIGEKLFF
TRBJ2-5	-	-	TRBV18	TGTGCCAGCTCACGCCGCAACCAAGAGACCCAGTACTTC	CASSRRNQETQYF
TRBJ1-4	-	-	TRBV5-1	TGCGCCAGCAGCTTGACCGGGACGGCAACTAATGAAAAACTGTTTTTT	CASSLTGTATNEKLFF
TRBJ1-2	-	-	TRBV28	TGTGCCAGCAGTTTCGGAGCACCTGGTAGGGGCTACACCTTC	CASSFGAPGRGYTF
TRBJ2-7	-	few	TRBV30	TGTGCCTGGAGCGGACAGATCTCCTACGAGCAGTACTTC	CAWSGQISYEQYF
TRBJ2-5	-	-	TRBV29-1	TGCAGCGCTGAACGCCTGGGAGAGACCCAGTACTTC	CSAERLGETQYF
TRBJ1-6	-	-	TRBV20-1	TGCAGTGCTAGGGATCGGTCACCCCTCCACTTT	CSARDRSPLHF
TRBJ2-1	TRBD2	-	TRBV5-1	TGCGCCAGCCCACCCCGAGGGACTAGCTCGAGGTATGAGCAGTTCTTC	CASPPRGTSSRYEQFF
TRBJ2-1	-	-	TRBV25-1	TGTGCCAGCAGTGACCCCAGTGGCAGGGGCTCCTACAATGAGCAGTTCTTC	CASSDPSGRGSYNEQFF
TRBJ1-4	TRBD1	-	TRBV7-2	TGTGCCAGCAGCCGGGACAGGGGAAGCGAAAAACTGTTTTTT	CASSRDRGSEKLFF
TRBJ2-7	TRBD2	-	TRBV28	TGTGCCAGCAGTCCACGGACTAGCCGCCCCTACGAGCAGTACTTC	CASSPRTSRPYEQYF
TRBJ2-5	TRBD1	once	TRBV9	TGTGCCAGCAGCCCAAGACAGGGGAGGCACGAGACCCAGTACTTC	CASSPRQGRHETQYF
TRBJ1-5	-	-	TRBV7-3	TGTGCCAGCAGCCTTTCCAGGGATGAGCCCCAGCATTTT	CASSLSRDEPQHF
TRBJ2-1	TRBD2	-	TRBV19	TGTGCCAGTAGTACAGCGGGGGGCTCCTACAATGAGCAGTTCTTC	CASSTAGGSYNEQFF
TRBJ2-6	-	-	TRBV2	TGTGCCAGCACCCAATGGGCCTCTGGGGCCAACGTCCTGACTTTC	CASTQWASGANVLTF
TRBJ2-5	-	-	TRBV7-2	TGTGCCAGCAGCTTGGGAACCGGGACGGCCCAAGAGACCCAGTACTTC	CASSLGTGTAQETQYF
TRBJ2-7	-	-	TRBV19	TGTGCCAGTAGTATAGAGAGTACGCAGGGGAGGTACGAGCAGTACTTC	CASSIESTQGRYEQYF
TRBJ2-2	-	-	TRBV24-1	TGTGCCACCAGTGGCAGGGCTGGCGGGGAGCTGTTTTTT	CATSGRAGGELFF
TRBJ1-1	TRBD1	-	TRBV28	TGTGCGACGGACAGGCCGAAAGCTTTCTTT	CATDRPKAFF
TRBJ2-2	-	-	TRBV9	TGTGCCAGCAGCGTAGAGATCTCGGGATACAACACCGGGGAGCTGTTTTTT	CASSVEISGYNTGELFF
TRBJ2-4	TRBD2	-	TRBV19	TGTGCCAGTACCTCGGCGGGAGAGCCAGCCAAAAACATTCAGTACTTC	CASTSAGEPAKNIQYF
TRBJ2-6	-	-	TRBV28	TGTGCCAGCAGTTCTCCCTCAGCTGGGGCCAACGTCCTGACTTTC	CASSSPSAGANVLTF
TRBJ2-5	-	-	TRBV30	TGTGCCTGGAGTACCGGGACCCAAGAGACCCAGTACTTC	CAWSTGTQETQYF
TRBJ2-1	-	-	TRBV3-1	TGTGCCAGCAGTCTACAGAGAGGTTACAATGAGCAGTTCTTC	CASSLQRGYNEQFF
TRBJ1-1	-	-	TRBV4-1	TGCGCCAGCAGCCAAGTTCTATCGGGGGTGGGGGGCACTGAAGCTTTCTTT	CASSQVLSGVGGTEAFF
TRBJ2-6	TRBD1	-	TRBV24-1	TGTGCCACCAGTGACCCCGGGACAGGGGGTATTCCCAGCTCTGGGGCCAACGTCCTGACTTTC	CATSDPGTGGIPSSGANVLTF
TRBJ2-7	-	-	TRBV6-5	TGTGCCAGCAGTTACTCGGCTAGGGGGAAGGGGGAGCAGTACTTC	CASSYSARGKGEQYF
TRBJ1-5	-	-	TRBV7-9	TGTGCCAGCAGCCAAACCTCGCCTCTCCACCAACATCAGCCCCAGCATTTT	CASSQTSPLHQHQPQHF
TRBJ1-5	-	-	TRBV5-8	TGTGCCAGCAGCCACGCGAGGGGCCGTAGCAATCAGCCCCAGCATTTT	CASSHARGRSNQPQHF
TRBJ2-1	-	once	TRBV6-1	TGTGCCAGCAGTGAAGAACTGGGGGGTGAGCAGTTCTTC	CASSEELGGEQFF
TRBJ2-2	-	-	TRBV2	TGTGCCAGCAGTGGGACCTATACCGGGGAGCTGTTTTTT	CASSGTYTGELFF
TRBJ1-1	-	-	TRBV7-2	TGTGCCAGCAGCCCTCAGAGGGGGGCGCGGACTGAAGCTTTCTTT	CASSPQRGARTEAFF
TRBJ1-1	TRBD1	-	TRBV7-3	TGTGCCAGCAGCGGAGCGACAGGGGAGACTGAAGCTTTCTTT	CASSGATGETEAFF
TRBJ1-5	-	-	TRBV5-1	TGCGCCAGCCGCCGCGGTTGGGGTAGCAATCAGCCCCAGCATTTT	CASRRGWGSNQPQHF
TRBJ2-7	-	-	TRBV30	TGTGCCTCCGGCCTCTACGAGCAGTACTTC	CASGLYEQYF
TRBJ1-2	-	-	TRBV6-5	TGTGCCAGCAGTTACTCGAAAGGGGGAAACTATGGCTACACCTTC	CASSYSKGGNYGYTF